A selection of T cell receptor beta chains follows, all from one sample in a study of spatial heterogeneity in lung cancer. Each CDR3 protein is one row after TCRdb ran MiXCR on the 5' RACE reads. The sample contains tens of thousands of distinct CDR3 sequences, 4% to 6% of which appear only once. Sample: PBMCs, taken at surgery. These receptors came from a female donor with early-stage non-small cell lung cancer. Each CDR3 is given with its conserved first and last residue. The D gene is left open where the match is weak. For some rows the clone size is stated as once, few or many, or as a class when expanded; others skip it.

TRBJ1-2	.	many	TRBV10-3	TGTGCCATCAGTGAGGGGCAGGGCGATGGCTACACCTTC	CAISEGQGDGYTF
TRBJ2-3	.	many	TRBV29-1	TGCAGCGTTGGGGGCAGGGGCGCGGGCACAGATACGCAGTATTTT	CSVGGRGAGTDTQYF
TRBJ2-5	TRBD2	.	TRBV6-1	TGTGCCAGCAGTCTGACTTCCCCCATCGCGGGGGGGCGAGAGACCCAGTACTTC	CASSLTSPIAGGRETQYF
TRBJ1-5	.	many	TRBV18	TGTGCCAGCTCAGCGTCTGGAAGGGACCAGCCCCAGCATTTT	CASSASGRDQPQHF
TRBJ1-2	TRBD1	few	TRBV5-6	TGTGCCAGCAGCTGGGGGACAGAGAGAAGTGGCTACACCTTC	CASSWGTERSGYTF
TRBJ2-4	.	many	TRBV7-2	TGTGCCAGCAGCTTAGAGGGGGGCCGGGGAGTCAAAAACATTCAGTACTTC	CASSLEGGRGVKNIQYF
TRBJ2-5	TRBD2	few	TRBV11-1	TGTGCCAGCAGCCCCGGGACTAGCGGGGGGCAAGAGACCCAGTACTTC	CASSPGTSGGQETQYF
TRBJ1-4	.	many	TRBV2	TGTGCCAGCAGTGCCGGGACTAATGAAAAACTGTTTTTT	CASSAGTNEKLFF
TRBJ2-7	TRBD1	.	TRBV15	TGTGCCACCAGCAGAGATTACGACAGCATGGGACAGCTTGACTACGAGCAGTACTTC	CATSRDYDSMGQLDYEQYF
TRBJ2-7	TRBD2	many	TRBV5-5	TGTGCCAGCAGCCGCCGACTAGCGGGGTCCTACGAGCAGTACTTC	CASSRRLAGSYEQYF
TRBJ1-2	TRBD1	many	TRBV20-1	TGCAGTGCTAAAATTACGGACAGGGACTATGGCTACACCTTC	CSAKITDRDYGYTF
TRBJ2-5	TRBD2	many	TRBV11-3	TGTGCCAGCAGCTTAACGGGGGGATCGGAGACCCAGTACTTC	CASSLTGGSETQYF